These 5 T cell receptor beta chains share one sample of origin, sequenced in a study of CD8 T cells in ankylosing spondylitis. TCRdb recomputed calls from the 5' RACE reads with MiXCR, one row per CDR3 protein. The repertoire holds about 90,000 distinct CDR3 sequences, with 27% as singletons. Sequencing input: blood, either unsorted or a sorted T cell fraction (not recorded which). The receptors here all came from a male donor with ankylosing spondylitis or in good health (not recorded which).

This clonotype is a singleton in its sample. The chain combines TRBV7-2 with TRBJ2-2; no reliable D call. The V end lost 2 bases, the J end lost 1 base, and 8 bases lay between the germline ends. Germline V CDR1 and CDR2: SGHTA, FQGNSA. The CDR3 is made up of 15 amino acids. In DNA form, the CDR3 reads TGTGCCAGCAGCTTATGGAGACGGAACACCGGGGAGCTGTTTTTT. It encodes CASSLWRRNTGELFF.

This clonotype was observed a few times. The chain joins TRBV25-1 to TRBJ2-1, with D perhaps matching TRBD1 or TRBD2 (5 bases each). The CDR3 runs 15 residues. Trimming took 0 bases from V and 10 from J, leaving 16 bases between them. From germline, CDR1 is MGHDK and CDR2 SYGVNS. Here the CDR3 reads CASSEYISGRDEQFF. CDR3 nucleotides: TGTGCCAGCAGTGAATATATAAGTGGCAGGGACGAGCAGTTCTTC.

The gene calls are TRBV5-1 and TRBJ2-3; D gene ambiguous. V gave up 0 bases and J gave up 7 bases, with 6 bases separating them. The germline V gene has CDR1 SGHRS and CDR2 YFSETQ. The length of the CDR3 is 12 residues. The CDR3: CASSLDYYTQYF. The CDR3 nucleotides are TGCGCCAGCAGCTTGGACTACTATACGCAGTATTTT.

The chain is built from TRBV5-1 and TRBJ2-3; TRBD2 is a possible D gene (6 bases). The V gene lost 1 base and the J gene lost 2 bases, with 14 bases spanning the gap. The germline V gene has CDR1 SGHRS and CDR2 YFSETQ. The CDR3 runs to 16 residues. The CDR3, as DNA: TGCGCCAGCAGCTTGTGGTTAGCGGATATCACAGATACGCAGTATTTT. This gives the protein CASSLWLADITDTQYF.

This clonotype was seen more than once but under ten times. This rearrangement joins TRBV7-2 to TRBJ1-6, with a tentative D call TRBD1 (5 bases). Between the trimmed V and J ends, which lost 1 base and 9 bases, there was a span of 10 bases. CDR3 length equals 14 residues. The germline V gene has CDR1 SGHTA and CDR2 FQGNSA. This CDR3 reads CASSLEGAGSPLHF. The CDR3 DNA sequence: TGTGCCAGCAGCTTAGAAGGGGCGGGTTCACCCCTCCACTTT.